The 21 T cell receptor beta chains listed next were all sequenced from one sample in a study of immune heterogeneity within non-small cell lung tumors. Bulk tumor genomic DNA was the template, and each sample received 550 to 650 ng. Taken during surgery, several biopsies per primary tumor were spaced as far apart as possible within the tumor mass. Newly diagnosed with untreated non-small cell lung cancer, the patients underwent curative surgery. In a multiplex PCR, 32 V and 13 J primers amplified TCR beta CDR3. TCRdb passed the multiplex PCR reads through MiXCR, listing each CDR3 protein once. The table lists roughly 13,000 distinct CDR3 sequences, about a quarter of them singletons. Material for sequencing was lung tumor tissue. These receptors originate from a man in his fifties with non-small cell lung cancer.

This chain uses TRBV6-1 with TRBJ2-6; D possibly corresponds to TRBD1 (6 bases). V lost 0 bases to trimming and J lost 0 bases, with 18 bases between them. This CDR3 is 20 amino acids long. Germline lookup yields CDR1 MNHNS and CDR2 SASEGT. CDR3: CASSEADGGHRLSGANVLTF. The CDR3, as DNA: TGTGCCAGCAGTGAAGCAGATGGGGGACACCGCCTCTCTGGGGCCAACGTCCTGACTTTC.

About this clonotype itself: A read error is possible here, since a much larger clone lies one base away. This chain links TRBV19 with TRBJ2-2, with TRBD2 identical over 8 bases. CDR1 and CDR2 from the germline V gene are LNHDA and SQIVND (reference sequence). V shed 10 bases, J shed 5 bases, and the junction held 12 bases outside the gene matches. This CDR3 spans 15 amino acids. This CDR3 reads CAIRSREGETGELFF. CDR3 DNA sequence: TGTGCCATTAGAAGTCGGGAGGGCGAAACCGGGGAGCTGTTTTTT.

About this clonotype itself: A clone one base away is much larger, so this may be a read error. The V and J genes are TRBV10-3 and TRBJ2-1, with D hard to call. Trimming stripped 10 bases from V and 6 bases from J, with 10 bases between. The CDR3 consists of 11 residues. Germline V gene sequence: CDR1 ENHRY, CDR2 SYGVKD. The CDR3 coding sequence is TGTGCCACCTCGGTCCTCAATGAGCAGTTCTTC. This encodes CATSVLNEQFF.

By share, this clonotype counts as medium-sized (0.01 to 0.1%). The chain employs TRBV19 and TRBJ1-5, with TRBD1 as a possible D gene (5 bases). CDR3 length: 15 amino acids. Germline lookup yields CDR1 LNHDA and CDR2 SQIVND (reference sequence). Trimming removed 6 bases from V and 0 bases from J, with 12 bases in between. CDR3 region: CASRQGVLSNQPQHF. The CDR3 region has the DNA TGTGCCAGTAGACAAGGGGTTCTTAGCAATCAGCCCCAGCATTTT.

This clonotype was detected ten times or more. In DNA, the CDR3 is TGTGCCAGCACCTCCGGGACAGATTTCACAGATACGCAGTATTTT. The encoded protein is CASTSGTDFTDTQYF. V gene TRBV28 combines with J gene TRBJ2-3, with 7 nucleotides matching TRBD1. In germline, CDR1 is MDHEN, CDR2 SYDVKM. Unmatched junction bases numbered 9, after V lost 7 bases and J lost 2 bases. The CDR3 sequence is 15 residues long. Full variable domain (outside the CDR3, taken from reference TRBV28 and TRBJ2-3): DVKVTQSSRYLVKRTGEKVFLECVQDMDHENMFWYRQDPGLGLRLIYFSYDVKMKEKGDIPEGYSVSREKKERFSLILESASTNQTSMYLCASTSGTDFTDTQYFGPGTRLTVL.

This clonotype is deemed large. The chain employs TRBV28 and TRBJ1-2, with no clear D. This CDR3 comprises 13 residues. Germline assignment: CDR1 MDHEN and CDR2 SYDVKM. Trimming cost V 2 bases and J 3 bases, with 7 bases left between them. The CDR3 DNA reads as TGTGCCAGCAGTTTAAGGCGGGACTATGGCTACACCTTC. Amino acid sequence: CASSLRRDYGYTF.

This clonotype is labeled medium-sized. The V call is TRBV28, the J call TRBJ2-3; D ambiguous. Looked up from germline, CDR1 is MDHEN and CDR2 is SYDVKM. The V end was cut by 7 bases, the J end by 2 bases, with 7 bases between. CDR3 size: 12 residues. CDR3 bases: TGTGCCAGCAACCAAGTCACAGATACGCAGTATTTT. This translates into CASNQVTDTQYF.

In its sample, this clonotype was seen many times. CDR3 DNA sequence: TGTGCCAGCAAAGGGGGGGGATTCAACACCGGGGAGCTGTTTTTT. It translates to CASKGGGFNTGELFF. This chain links TRBV28 with TRBJ2-2; a possible D gene is TRBD2 (7 bases). The CDR3 loop spans 15 amino acids. Germline lookup yields CDR1 MDHEN and CDR2 SYDVKM. Trimming shortened V by 7 bases and J by 2 bases, and 14 bases separated the two germline ends.

In its sample, this clonotype was seen many times. The chain recombines TRBV2 with TRBJ1-3; no definite D call. The CDR3 sequence is 14 residues long. Trimming cost V 8 bases and J 0 bases, with 11 bases left between them. CDR1 and CDR2 (germline): SNHLY, FYNNEI. CDR3 coding DNA: TGTGCCAGCGGTCCCCGTGTCTCTGGAAACACCATATATTTT. This encodes CASGPRVSGNTIYF.

This clonotype was seen at least ten times. The chain has TRBV5-1 and TRBJ1-2; 7 bases align to TRBD1. Per the germline V gene, CDR1 is SGHRS and CDR2 is YFSETQ. The CDR3 covers 14 residues. V lost 4 bases and J lost 5; bases outside the gene matches: 8. CDR3: CASSRDSKGYGYTF. CDR3 DNA sequence: TGCGCCAGCAGCAGGGACAGTAAAGGGTATGGCTACACCTTC.

This clonotype has a count of ten or more. This chain joins TRBV7-3 and TRBJ2-2; D uncertain. The CDR3 spans 13 residues. Looked up from germline, CDR1 is SGHTA and CDR2 is FQGTGA. Trimming removed 4 bases from V and 2 bases from J, with 5 bases in between. The chain's CDR3 is CASSSINTGELFF. The CDR3, as DNA: TGTGCCAGCAGCTCAATTAACACCGGGGAGCTGTTTTTT.

Points on this clonotype: This may come from a read error, since a much larger clone is one base off. This rearrangement joins TRBV5-5 to TRBJ1-1, with a weak D call TRBD1 (5 bases). The germline V and J ends were trimmed by 3 bases and 7 bases, with 13 bases remaining between them. This CDR3 is built from 13 residues. CDR1 and CDR2 (germline): SGHKS, YYEKEE (reference sequence). CDR3 in DNA: TGTGCCAGCAGCTCGAGACGGGGGATTGAAGCTTTCTTT. This codes for CASSSRRGIEAFF.

This clonotype was found many times. The chain is built from TRBV6-7 and TRBJ2-2; D not certain. TRBV6-7 is an ORF for which the function is uncertain. Trimming took 0 bases from V and 3 from J, leaving 14 bases between them. The CDR3 extends over 17 amino acids. The CDR3 DNA sequence: TGTGCCAGCAGTTACTCTTTCTACGGCAGTTACACCGGGGAGCTGTTTTTT. Its translation is CASSYSFYGSYTGELFF.

Comments on this clonotype: A read error may explain this, as a much larger clone is one base away. The genes are TRBV7-9 and TRBJ2-7; D might be TRBD2 (6 bases). The germline gives CDR1 SEHNR, CDR2 FQNEAQ (reference sequence). The CDR3 has 15 amino acids. The CDR3 protein is CASSLRASESYELYF. The CDR3 coding sequence is TGTGCCAGCAGCTTACGAGCTAGCGAGTCTTACGAGCTGTACTTC. Together with reference TRBV7-9 and TRBJ2-7, the CDR3 gives the full variable domain: DTGVSQNPRHKITKRGQNVTFRCDPISEHNRLYWYRQTLGQGPEFLTYFQNEAQLEKSRLLSDRFSAERPKGSFSTLEIQRTEQGDSAMYLCASSLRASESYELYFGPGTRLTVT.

By its share, this clonotype is medium-sized (0.01 to 0.1%). The J gene is TRBJ1-4, the V gene TRBV6-1; possibly TRBD1 for D (6 bases). Trimming took 6 bases from V and 5 from J, leaving 22 bases between them. The germline CDR1 and CDR2 sequences are MNHNS and SASEGT. This CDR3 contains 17 residues. For the CDR3, the DNA is TGTGCCAGCAGAGGGGGTTTTAGGGGAGTCCCCAATGAAAAACTGTTTTTT. Residues: CASRGGFRGVPNEKLFF.

V gene TRBV4-1 combines with J gene TRBJ2-7; 11 bases match TRBD2. The CDR3 runs to 16 residues. J gave up 11 bases and V 1 base, and 13 bases lay outside the gene matches. The germline gives CDR1 MGHRA, CDR2 YSYEKL. The CDR3 here is CASSQAQLAGVGEKYF. CDR3 nucleotide sequence: TGCGCCAGCAGCCAAGCCCAACTAGCGGGAGTTGGTGAAAAGTACTTC.

This clonotype was recorded many times. J is TRBJ2-7 and V is TRBV20-1; D possibly corresponds to TRBD1 (6 bases). V shed 4 bases and J shed 3 bases, with 25 bases lying between them. This CDR3 is built from 17 residues. CDR1 and CDR2 from the germline V gene are DFQATT and SNEGSKA (reference sequence). The CDR3 coding sequence is TGCAGTGCTACATCCTCGAACAGGGAAAGCCGCCTCTACGAGCAGTACTTC. Translated, it gives CSATSSNRESRLYEQYF.

This clonotype was seen at least ten times. This chain uses TRBV5-1 with TRBJ2-2; 12 nucleotides line up with TRBD2. After removal of 4 bases from V and 5 bases from J, the junction contained 3 bases not matched to a gene. This CDR3 comprises 15 residues. The germline V gene has CDR1 SGHRS and CDR2 YFSETQ. The CDR3 spells CASSPLAGGTGELFF. CDR3 coding DNA: TGCGCCAGCAGCCCTCTAGCGGGAGGGACCGGGGAGCTGTTTTTT.

In this sample, this clonotype turned up many times. The gene calls are TRBV11-1 and TRBJ1-4; 7 bases are shared with TRBD1. This CDR3 comprises 14 residues. The junction had 8 bases not matched to a gene; V was cut back by 5 bases and J by 8 bases. Germline assignment: CDR1 SGHAT and CDR2 FQDESV (reference sequence). The CDR3 DNA reads as TGTGCCAGCAGCCGGGGACAGCTCTCAGAAAAACTGTTTTTT. Amino acids: CASSRGQLSEKLFF.

This clonotype was detected ten times or more. The rearrangement joins TRBV24-1 to TRBJ2-5; perhaps TRBD1 as D (6 bases). Germline loops: CDR1 KGHDR, CDR2 SFDVKD. V shed 0 bases and J shed 2 bases, with 9 bases lying between them. The CDR3 covers 15 residues. The CDR3 DNA is TGTGCCACCAGTGATTTGGGGGACACACAAGAGACCCAGTACTTC. Its translation is CATSDLGDTQETQYF.

This clonotype was picked up many times. The chain couples TRBV20-1 to TRBJ2-1; 9 nucleotides align to TRBD1. Looked up from germline, CDR1 is DFQATT and CDR2 is SNEGSKA (reference sequence). This CDR3 region has 15 residues. Trimming at V came to 6 bases and at J to 7 bases, leaving 13 bases not matched to a gene. CDR3: CSASPGTGFSNEQFF. CDR3 bases: TGCAGTGCCTCACCCGGGACAGGGTTCTCGAATGAGCAGTTCTTC.